This is a list of T cell receptor beta chains from one sample in a study of T cells in Graves' hyperthyroidism and ophthalmopathy. TCRdb ran MiXCR on the multiplex PCR reads and lists one entry per CDR3 protein. The sample shows 350,000 to 400,000 distinct CDR3 sequences, around 13% of them seen only once. Material for sequencing was blood. The receptors stem from a woman aged 55-70 years with Graves' hyperthyroidism. The CDR3 runs from the conserved cysteine through the conserved F or W. A D gene is named only where the DNA matches it firmly. Clone size is not always given. Where it is, it says once, few, many or a class for expanded clones.

clone size	V gene	D gene	J gene	CDR3 protein	CDR3 DNA
many	TRBV2	TRBD1	TRBJ2-2	CASTTTGVTGELFF	TGTGCCAGCACGACGACAGGGGTTACCGGGGAGCTGTTTTTT
many	TRBV4-1	-	TRBJ1-1	CASSQDRLMNTEAFF	TGCGCCAGCAGCCAAGACAGACTTATGAACACTGAAGCTTTCTTT
few	TRBV10-2	-	TRBJ2-1	CASSDEGWSYNEQFF	TGCGCCAGCAGTGATGAGGGGTGGAGCTACAATGAGCAGTTCTTC
many	TRBV7-2	-	TRBJ2-7	CASSLRDNYEQYF	TGTGCCAGCAGCTTACGGGACAACTACGAGCAGTACTTC
-	TRBV3-1	-	TRBJ2-1	CASSQARSYNEQFF	TGTGCCAGCAGCCAAGCTCGGAGTTACAATGAGCAGTTCTTC
-	TRBV20-1	-	TRBJ1-6	CSARDALQGTPDSPLHF	TGCAGTGCTAGAGACGCCTTACAGGGAACTCCGGACTCACCCCTCCACTTT
many	TRBV30	-	TRBJ2-3	CAWSPSDTQYF	TGTGCCTGGAGTCCCTCAGATACGCAGTATTTT
many	TRBV5-1	-	TRBJ2-2	CASSFQRSTGELFF	TGCGCCAGCAGCTTCCAGCGTAGCACCGGGGAGCTGTTTTTT
-	TRBV2	-	TRBJ2-2	CASSDPAGELFF	TGTGCCAGCAGTGACCCGGCCGGGGAGCTGTTTTTT
-	TRBV24-1	-	TRBJ2-1	CATASGTYNEQFF	TGTGCCACCGCTTCGGGCACCTACAATGAGCAGTTCTTC
many	TRBV27	TRBD1	TRBJ1-1	CASSEQGAVTEAFF	TGTGCCAGCAGTGAACAGGGGGCTGTCACTGAAGCTTTCTTT
many	TRBV12-3/TRBV12-4	-	TRBJ2-7	CASSLASYEQYF	TGTGCCAGCAGTTTAGCCAGCTACGAGCAGTACTTC
many	TRBV18	-	TRBJ1-2	CASSPGPDSNYGYTF	TGTGCCAGCTCACCGGGTCCAGACTCTAACTATGGCTACACCTTC
-	TRBV2	TRBD2	TRBJ2-3	CASWTSGRGRDTQYF	TGTGCCAGCTGGACTAGCGGGAGGGGCCGAGATACGCAGTATTTT
few	TRBV20-1	-	TRBJ2-7	CSASPHRQAPHYEQYF	TGCAGTGCTTCACCTCATCGCCAGGCGCCCCACTACGAGCAGTACTTC
few	TRBV24-1	TRBD2	TRBJ2-1	CATSDPPIGLAGNNEQFF	TGTGCCACCAGTGATCCTCCCATTGGGCTAGCGGGGAACAATGAGCAGTTCTTC
few	TRBV5-1	-	TRBJ1-2	CASSSYGVNYGYTF	TGCGCCAGCAGCTCCTACGGGGTTAACTATGGCTACACCTTC
few	TRBV2	-	TRBJ1-1	CASSLWEDTEAFF	TGTGCCAGCAGCTTGTGGGAGGATACTGAAGCTTTCTTT
many	TRBV27	-	TRBJ2-3	CASSLAPDRTSTDTQYF	TGTGCCAGCAGTTTAGCCCCGGACAGAACTAGCACAGATACGCAGTATTTT
many	TRBV6-5	-	TRBJ2-7	CASSYSAWNEAYEQYF	TGTGCCAGCAGTTACTCTGCTTGGAACGAGGCCTACGAGCAGTACTTC
-	TRBV28	TRBD2	TRBJ2-5	CASSEEQKGAGAEETQYF	TGTGCCAGCAGTGAAGAGCAAAAGGGAGCGGGAGCCGAAGAGACCCAGTACTTC
-	TRBV11-2	TRBD2	TRBJ2-3	CASSSLAGAIGTQYF	TGTGCCAGCAGCTCGCTAGCGGGAGCCATTGGTACGCAGTATTTT
many	TRBV24-1	TRBD1	TRBJ2-1	CATSDRGQGYGEQFF	TGTGCCACCAGTGATCGCGGACAGGGATATGGGGAGCAGTTCTTC
many	TRBV12-3/TRBV12-4	-	TRBJ2-5	CASSPVDETQYF	TGTGCCAGCAGTCCGGTCGATGAGACCCAGTACTTC
-	TRBV2	TRBD1	TRBJ1-2	CAGQGEANYGYTF	TGTGCCGGCCAGGGGGAGGCTAACTATGGCTACACCTTC
many	TRBV20-1	-	TRBJ2-3	CSARDQRGSTDTQYF	TGCAGTGCTAGAGATCAAAGGGGAAGCACAGATACGCAGTATTTT
-	TRBV7-9	TRBD2	TRBJ2-3	CASSLVALAGGADTQYF	TGTGCCAGCAGCTTAGTAGCGCTAGCGGGGGGGGCAGATACGCAGTATTTT